This T cell receptor (beta chain) was retrieved from a study of vaccination effects on CD4 cells after COVID-19. About the research overall: Specimens were obtained from a couple of convalescent patients 16 days and one week prior to vaccination.

As to this clone: Its antigen is undetermined.

Viral peptide pools were used in the ViraFEST assay to expand antigen-specific CD4+ T cells, and sequencing came afterward. Isolating CD4+ T cells followed approximately nine days of culture. Documented for the person is a PCR-confirmed SARS-CoV-2 infection occurring between March and December 2020. Profiling relied on immunoSEQ multiplex PCR, and the TCRdb table lists in-frame clones only, not all of them. This repertoire shows under 25,000 clones, roughly 74% found once; its top ten account for 16%. With 2 bases removed from V and 1 base from J, the gap between germline ends came to 14 bases. This CDR3 region has 16 residues. Germline CDR1 reads MGHRA; CDR2 reads YSYEKL.

The source material was CD4+ T cells from PBMCs cultured with SARS-CoV-2 spike peptides, sampled before COVID-19 vaccination. This chain links TRBV4-1 with TRBJ1-2, with D unclear. The sequence was obtained from a human donor who had a prior SARS-CoV-2 infection. The CDR3 region is CASSQRDRSSNYGYTF. Here the CDR3 DNA reads TGCGCCAGCAGCCAACGAGACCGGTCGAGTAACTATGGCTACACCTTC.